This T cell receptor beta chain was sequenced during a study of shared clonotypes between healthy human individuals. Study in general: Plates per donor: three CD4 naive, three CD4 memory, two CD8 naive, one CD8 memory. Study observations and caveats: Generally, naive subsets (rather than memory subsets) showed larger estimated richness.

This clone has only one observation. Its cognate antigen is unknown. Other nucleotide sequences in the sample specify the same CDR3. Original analysis: As immunoSEQ supplied junction-only sequences (without quality scores), filtering differed. Here immunoSEQ multiplex PCR was the method, and the copy in TCRdb shows in-frame clones only, minus some. The V and J calls and clone size come from that table; D and trimming were worked out from the DNA. The sample includes over a million clones, roughly 95% of them seen just once. Investigators divided CD4+ cells into CD45RA+ naive and CD45RA-negative memory subsets. The sequenced sample was naive CD4+ T cells sorted from blood. Specified subset: CD45RA+ positively selected. The TCR comes from a man aged 25 to 40 in good health.

CDR3 sequence: CASSFGAPMNTEAFF. The CDR3 nucleotides read TGCGCCAGCAGCTTTGGGGCTCCCATGAACACTGAAGCTTTCTTT. The chain joins TRBV5-1 to TRBJ1-1; tentatively, D is TRBD1 (5 bases). There are 15 residues in the CDR3. CDR1 is SGHRS and CDR2 is YFSETQ in the germline V gene. V dropped 2 bases and J dropped 0 bases, with 11 bases sitting between them.